Below are 5 T cell receptor beta chains sequenced from a single sample in a study of Ad26.COV2.S vaccination and SARS-CoV-2 variants. Treatment noted: around 19 received Ad26.COV2.S at low or high dose, single or two shots; several received placebo; per-sample allocation not given. Collection of the samples took place on day 63 after the first injection of vaccine or placebo. The data were produced by immunoSEQ multiplex PCR, yet TCRdb's version contains in-frame clones alone and is incomplete. The table shows hundreds of thousands of clones, with 88% occurring only once. The sequencing here drew on peripheral blood, taken in a trial of Ad26.COV2.S vaccine versus placebo. The receptors were gathered from a person between 18 and 65 years old who received the Ad26.COV2.S COVID-19 vaccine or a placebo.

The chain couples TRBV6-5 to TRBJ2-2, with a tentative D call TRBD1 (6 bases). The germline V and J ends were trimmed by 6 bases and 1 base, with 15 bases remaining between them. The V gene's germline CDR1 is MNHEY and CDR2 SVGAGI. This CDR3 comprises 16 residues. The CDR3 DNA follows: TGTGCCAGCAGATACGGGCAGGGGTGGAACACCGGGGAGCTGTTTTTT. Translation gives CASRYGQGWNTGELFF.

J is TRBJ2-4 and V is TRBV27; D not resolved. This CDR3 region has 15 residues. The germline V gene encodes CDR1 MNHEY and CDR2 SMNVEV (reference sequence). V lost 5 bases and J lost 1, with 12 bases in between. CDR3 in amino acids: CASSPGQGAKNIQYF. CDR3 nucleotides: TGTGCCAGCAGTCCGGGCCAAGGGGCCAAAAACATTCAGTACTTC.

The chain couples TRBV10-3 to TRBJ2-2; D unresolved. The V and J ends lost 10 bases and 3 bases respectively, with 12 bases between them. The CDR3 runs to 13 residues. Germline CDR1 is ENHRY and CDR2 is SYGVKD. The CDR3 loop reads CASTLIDTGELFF. CDR3 DNA sequence: TGTGCCAGCACCCTCATTGACACCGGGGAGCTGTTTTTT.

The rearrangement uses TRBV6-5 and TRBJ1-4, with D perhaps TRBD1 (6 bases). The CDR3 runs to 12 residues. Trimming took 6 bases from V and 4 from J, leaving 6 bases between them. Germline CDR1 and CDR2: MNHEY and SVGAGI. Here the CDR3 DNA reads TGTGCCAGCAGGGACAGTAATGAAAAACTGTTTTTT. It yields the protein CASRDSNEKLFF.

This rearrangement joins TRBV30 to TRBJ2-5; D uncertain. The CDR3 is made up of 15 amino acids. Trimming shortened V by 2 bases and J by 5 bases, and 18 bases separated the two germline ends. Germline V gives CDR1 GTSNPN, CDR2 SVGIG (reference sequence). The CDR3 sequence: CAWSIPGSKQETQYF. Written as DNA, the CDR3 is TGTGCCTGGAGTATTCCCGGGTCGAAACAGGAGACCCAGTACTTC.